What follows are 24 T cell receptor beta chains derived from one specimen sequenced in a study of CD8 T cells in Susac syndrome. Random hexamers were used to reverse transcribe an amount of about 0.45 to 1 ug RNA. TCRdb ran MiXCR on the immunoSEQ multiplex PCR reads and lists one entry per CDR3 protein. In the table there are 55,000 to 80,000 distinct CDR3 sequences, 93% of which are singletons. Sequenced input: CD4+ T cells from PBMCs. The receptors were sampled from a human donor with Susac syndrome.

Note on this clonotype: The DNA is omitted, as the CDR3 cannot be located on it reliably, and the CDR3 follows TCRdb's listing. The CDR3 region is CISVSEGQVPTEAFF. The chain is built from TRBV7-5 and TRBJ1-1; the D call TRBD1 from the table was never checked on the DNA. TRBV7-5 is tagged as a pseudogene. The CDR3 is 15 amino acids long, termini counted.

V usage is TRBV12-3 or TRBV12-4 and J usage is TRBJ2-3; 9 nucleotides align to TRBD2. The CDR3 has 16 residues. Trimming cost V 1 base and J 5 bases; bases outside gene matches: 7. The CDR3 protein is CASSLVIAGAGDTQYF. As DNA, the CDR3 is TGTGCCAGCAGTTTAGTAATAGCGGGGGCGGGAGATACGCAGTATTTT.

CDR3 nucleotides: TGCGCCAGCAGCTTGTGGGGGGGCGCTGGGGCCAACGTCCTGACTTTC. Its protein is CASSLWGGAGANVLTF. This chain uses TRBV5-1 with TRBJ2-6; possible D gene TRBD2, 7 bases. This CDR3 comprises 16 residues. Trimming pared 1 base from V and 2 bases from J, leaving 10 bases between. Looked up from germline, CDR1 is SGHRS and CDR2 is YFSETQ.

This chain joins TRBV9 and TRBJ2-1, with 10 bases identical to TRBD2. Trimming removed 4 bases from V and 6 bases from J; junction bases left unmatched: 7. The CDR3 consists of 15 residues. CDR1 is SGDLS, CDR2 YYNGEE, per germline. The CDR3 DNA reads TGTGCCAGCAGCCCACTGGTAGCGGGGGGCAATGAGCAGTTCTTC. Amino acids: CASSPLVAGGNEQFF.

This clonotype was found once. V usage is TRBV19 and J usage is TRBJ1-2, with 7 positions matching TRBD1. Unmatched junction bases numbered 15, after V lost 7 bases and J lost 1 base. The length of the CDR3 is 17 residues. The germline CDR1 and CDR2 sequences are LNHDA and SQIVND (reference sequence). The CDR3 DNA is TGTGCCAGTACCCCCTGGGACAGAAGGTTCCTTAACTATGGCTACACCTTC. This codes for CASTPWDRRFLNYGYTF.

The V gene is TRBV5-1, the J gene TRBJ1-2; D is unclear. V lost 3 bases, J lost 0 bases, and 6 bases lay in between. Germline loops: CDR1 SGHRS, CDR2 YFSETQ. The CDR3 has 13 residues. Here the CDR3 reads CASSSTSNYGYTF. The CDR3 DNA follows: TGCGCCAGCAGCTCTACCTCTAACTATGGCTACACCTTC. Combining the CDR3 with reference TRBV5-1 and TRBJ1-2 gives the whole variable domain KAGVTQTPRYLIKTRGQQVTLSCSPISGHRSVSWYQQTPGQGLQFLFEYFSETQRNKGNFPGRFSGRQFSNSRSEMNVSTLELGDSALYLCASSSTSNYGYTFGSGTRLTVV.

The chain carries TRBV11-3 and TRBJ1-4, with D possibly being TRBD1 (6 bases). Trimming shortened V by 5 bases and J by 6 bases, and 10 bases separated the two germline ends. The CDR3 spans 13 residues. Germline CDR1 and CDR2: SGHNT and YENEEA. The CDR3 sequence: CASSPYRDEKLFF. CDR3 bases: TGTGCCAGCAGCCCCTACAGGGATGAAAAACTGTTTTTT.

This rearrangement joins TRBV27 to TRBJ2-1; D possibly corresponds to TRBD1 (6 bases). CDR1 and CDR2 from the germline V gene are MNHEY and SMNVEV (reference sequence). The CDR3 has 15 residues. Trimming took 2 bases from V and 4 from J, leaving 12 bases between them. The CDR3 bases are TGTGCCAGCAGTTTAGTACAGGGTCGATACAATGAGCAGTTCTTC. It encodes CASSLVQGRYNEQFF.

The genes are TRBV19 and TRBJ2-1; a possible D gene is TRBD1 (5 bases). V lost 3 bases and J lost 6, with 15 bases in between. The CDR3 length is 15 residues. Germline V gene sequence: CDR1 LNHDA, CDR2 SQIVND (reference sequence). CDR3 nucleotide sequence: TGTGCCAGTAGTATTATACAGGCGACTCGCAATGAGCAGTTCTTC. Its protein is CASSIIQATRNEQFF. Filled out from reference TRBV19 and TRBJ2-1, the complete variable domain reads DGGITQSPKYLFRKEGQNVTLSCEQNLNHDAMYWYRQDPGQGLRLIYYSQIVNDFQKGDIAEGYSVSREKKESFPLTVTSAQKNPTAFYLCASSIIQATRNEQFFGPGTRLTVL.

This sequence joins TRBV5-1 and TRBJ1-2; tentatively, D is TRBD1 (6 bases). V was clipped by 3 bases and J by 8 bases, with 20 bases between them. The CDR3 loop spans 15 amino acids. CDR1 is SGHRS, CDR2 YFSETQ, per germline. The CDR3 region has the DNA TGCGCCAGCAGCTGGCAGGGGAACGTCCAACTAGGCTACACCTTC. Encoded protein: CASSWQGNVQLGYTF.

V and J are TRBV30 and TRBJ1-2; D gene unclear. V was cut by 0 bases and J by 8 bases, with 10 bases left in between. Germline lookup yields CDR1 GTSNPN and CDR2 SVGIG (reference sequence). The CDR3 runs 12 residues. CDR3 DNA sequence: TGTGCCTGGAGTGTACCCCCACGGGGCTACACCTTC. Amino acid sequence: CAWSVPPRGYTF.

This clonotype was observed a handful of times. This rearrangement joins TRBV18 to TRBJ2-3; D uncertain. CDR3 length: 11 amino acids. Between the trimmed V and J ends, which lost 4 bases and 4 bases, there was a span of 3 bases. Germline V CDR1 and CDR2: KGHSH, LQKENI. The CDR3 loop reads CASSRADTQYF. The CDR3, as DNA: TGTGCCAGCTCACGGGCAGATACGCAGTATTTT. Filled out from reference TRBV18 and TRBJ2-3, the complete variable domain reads NAGVMQNPRHLVRRRGQEARLRCSPMKGHSHVYWYRQLPEEGLKFMVYLQKENIIDESGMPKERFSAEFPKEGPSILRIQQVVRGDSAAYFCASSRADTQYFGPGTRLTVL.

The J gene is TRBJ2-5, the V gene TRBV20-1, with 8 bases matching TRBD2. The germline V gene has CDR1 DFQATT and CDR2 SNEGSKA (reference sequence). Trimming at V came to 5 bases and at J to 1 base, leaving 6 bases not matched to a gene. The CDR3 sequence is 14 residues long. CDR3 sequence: CSAEAGALQETQYF. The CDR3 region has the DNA TGCAGTGCTGAAGCGGGGGCCCTCCAAGAGACCCAGTACTTC.

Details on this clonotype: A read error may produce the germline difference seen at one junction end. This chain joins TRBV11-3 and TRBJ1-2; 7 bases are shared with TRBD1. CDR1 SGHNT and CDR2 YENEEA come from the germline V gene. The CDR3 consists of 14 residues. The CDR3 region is CASSPYRGDYGYTF. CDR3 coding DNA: TGTGCCAGCAGCCCCTACAGGGGAGACTACGGCTACACCTTC.

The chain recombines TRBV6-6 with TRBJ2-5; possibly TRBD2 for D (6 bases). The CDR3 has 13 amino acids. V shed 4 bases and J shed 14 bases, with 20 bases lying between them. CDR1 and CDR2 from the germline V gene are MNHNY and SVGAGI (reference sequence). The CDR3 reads CASSSTSPESQYF. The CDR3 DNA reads TGTGCCAGCAGTTCTACTAGCCCAGAGAGCCAATACTTC.

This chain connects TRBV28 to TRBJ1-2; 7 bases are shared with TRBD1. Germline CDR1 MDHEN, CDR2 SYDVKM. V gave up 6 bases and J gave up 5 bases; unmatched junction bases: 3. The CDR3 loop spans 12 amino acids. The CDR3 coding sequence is TGTGCCAGCAGCTCGGGACAGTATGGCTACACCTTC. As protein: CASSSGQYGYTF.

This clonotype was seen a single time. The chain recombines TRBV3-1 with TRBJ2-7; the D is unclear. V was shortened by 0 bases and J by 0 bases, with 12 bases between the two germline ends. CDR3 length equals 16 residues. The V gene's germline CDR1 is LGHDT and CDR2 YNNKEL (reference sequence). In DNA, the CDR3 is TGTGCCAGCAGCCAAGATGGCGGTGTGAGCTCCTACGAGCAGTACTTC. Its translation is CASSQDGGVSSYEQYF.

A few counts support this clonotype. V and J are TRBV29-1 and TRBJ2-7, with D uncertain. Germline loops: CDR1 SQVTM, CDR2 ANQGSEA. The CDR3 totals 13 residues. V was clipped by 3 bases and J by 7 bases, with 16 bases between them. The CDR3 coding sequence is TGCAGCGTTGAGTTGCAGCCCTTACGAGAGCAGTACTTC. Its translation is CSVELQPLREQYF.

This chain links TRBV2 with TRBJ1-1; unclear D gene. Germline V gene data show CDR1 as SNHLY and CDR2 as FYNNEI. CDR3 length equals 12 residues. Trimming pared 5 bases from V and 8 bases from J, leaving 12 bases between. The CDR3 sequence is CASSLEWEEAFF. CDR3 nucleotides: TGTGCCAGCAGTCTGGAGTGGGAGGAAGCTTTCTTT.

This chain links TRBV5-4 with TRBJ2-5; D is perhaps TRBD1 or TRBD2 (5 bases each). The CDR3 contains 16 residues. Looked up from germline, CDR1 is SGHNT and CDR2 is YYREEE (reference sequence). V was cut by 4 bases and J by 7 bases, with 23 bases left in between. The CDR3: CASSPRDAKDWGTQYF. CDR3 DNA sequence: TGTGCCAGCAGCCCCCGGGACGCTAAAGATTGGGGGACCCAGTACTTC.

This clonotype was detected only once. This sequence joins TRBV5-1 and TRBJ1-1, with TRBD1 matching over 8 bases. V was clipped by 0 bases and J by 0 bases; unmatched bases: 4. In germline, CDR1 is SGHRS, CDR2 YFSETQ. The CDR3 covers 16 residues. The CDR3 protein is CASSLATGGMNTEAFF. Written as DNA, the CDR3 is TGCGCCAGCAGCTTGGCAACAGGGGGTATGAACACTGAAGCTTTCTTT. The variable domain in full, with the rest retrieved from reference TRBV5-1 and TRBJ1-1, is KAGVTQTPRYLIKTRGQQVTLSCSPISGHRSVSWYQQTPGQGLQFLFEYFSETQRNKGNFPGRFSGRQFSNSRSEMNVSTLELGDSALYLCASSLATGGMNTEAFFGQGTRLTVV.

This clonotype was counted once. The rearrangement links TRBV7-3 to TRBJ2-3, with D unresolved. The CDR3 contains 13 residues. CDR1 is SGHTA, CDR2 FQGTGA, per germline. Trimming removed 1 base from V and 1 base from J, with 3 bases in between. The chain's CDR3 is CASSLIGTDTQYF. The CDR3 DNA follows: TGTGCCAGCAGCTTAATCGGCACAGATACGCAGTATTTT. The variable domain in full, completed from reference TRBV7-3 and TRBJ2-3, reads GAGVSQTPSNKVTEKGKYVELRCDPISGHTALYWYRQSLGQGPEFLIYFQGTGAADDSGLPNDRFFAVRPEGSVSTLKIQRTERGDSAVYLCASSLIGTDTQYFGPGTRLTVL.

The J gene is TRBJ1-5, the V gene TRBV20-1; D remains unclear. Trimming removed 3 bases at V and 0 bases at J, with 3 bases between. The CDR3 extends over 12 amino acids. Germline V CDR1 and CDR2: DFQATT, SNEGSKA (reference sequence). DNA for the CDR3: TGCAGTGCTAGCTATAGCAATCAGCCCCAGCATTTT. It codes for CSASYSNQPQHF.

The CDR3: CASSLVPTDYEQYF. CDR3 sequence (DNA): TGTGCCAGCAGCTTAGTTCCGACCGACTACGAGCAGTACTTC. The chain combines TRBV7-6 with TRBJ2-7; D gene unclear. The CDR3 loop spans 14 amino acids. Trimming took 1 base from V and 3 from J, leaving 10 bases between them. Germline CDR1 and CDR2: SGHVS and FNYEAQ.